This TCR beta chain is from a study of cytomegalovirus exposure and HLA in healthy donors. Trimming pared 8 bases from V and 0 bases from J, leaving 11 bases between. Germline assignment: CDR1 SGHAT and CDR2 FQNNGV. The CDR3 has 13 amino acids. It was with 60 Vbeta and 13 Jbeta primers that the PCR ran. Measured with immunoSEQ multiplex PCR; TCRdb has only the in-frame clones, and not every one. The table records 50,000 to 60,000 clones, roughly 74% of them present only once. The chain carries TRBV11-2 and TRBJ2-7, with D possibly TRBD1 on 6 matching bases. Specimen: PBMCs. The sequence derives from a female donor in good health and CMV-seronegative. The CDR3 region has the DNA TGTGCCAGCCGCCAGGGGTTCTCCTACGAGCAGTACTTC. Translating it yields CASRQGFSYEQYF.